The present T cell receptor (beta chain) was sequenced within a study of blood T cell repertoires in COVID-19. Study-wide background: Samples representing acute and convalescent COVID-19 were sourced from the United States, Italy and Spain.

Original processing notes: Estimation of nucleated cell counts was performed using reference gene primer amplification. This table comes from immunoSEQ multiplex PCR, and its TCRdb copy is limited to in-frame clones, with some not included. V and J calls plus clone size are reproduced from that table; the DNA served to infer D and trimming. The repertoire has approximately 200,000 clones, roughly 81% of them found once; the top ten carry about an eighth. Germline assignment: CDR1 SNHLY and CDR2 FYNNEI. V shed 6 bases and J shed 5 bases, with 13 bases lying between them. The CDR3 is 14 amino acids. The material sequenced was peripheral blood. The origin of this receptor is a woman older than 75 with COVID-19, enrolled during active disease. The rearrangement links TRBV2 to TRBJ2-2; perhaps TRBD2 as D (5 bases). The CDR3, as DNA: TGTGCCAGCAGCCAAGCGGAGGTGACCGGGGAGCTGTTTTTT. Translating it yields CASSQAEVTGELFF.